These T cell receptor beta chains were read from a single sample in a study of blood T cell repertoires in COVID-19. Libraries were prepared by immunoSEQ multiplex PCR; TCRdb keeps only in-frame clonotypes and omits some of them. Among approximately 490,000 clones listed, approximately 86% were seen once. The sequencing input was PBMCs or T cells enriched from blood (not recorded which). The receptor set was obtained from a woman under 30 who had recovered from COVID-19. Each CDR3 is given with its conserved first and last residue. The D gene is left open where the match is weak. Expanded clones get a size class; other rows say once, few or many, or leave the size out.

V,size,D,J,DNA,CDR3
TRBV5-1,.,.,TRBJ2-5,TGCGCCAGCAGCCCCCTCAGGACGGACTGGGATACCGGAGAGACCCAGTACTTC,CASSPLRTDWDTGETQYF
TRBV20-1,.,TRBD2,TRBJ2-3,TGCAGTGCTAGTAGCGGGGAAAGCACAGATACGCAGTATTTT,CSASSGESTDTQYF
TRBV11-2,.,TRBD1,TRBJ2-3,TGTGCCAGCAGCTCGCAAGGGGACAGGGGAGTCGCAGATACGCAGTATTTT,CASSSQGDRGVADTQYF
TRBV12-3/TRBV12-4,.,TRBD1,TRBJ2-7,TGTGCCAGCAGTAGGGACAGCTACGAGCAGTACTTC,CASSRDSYEQYF
TRBV19,.,.,TRBJ1-1,TGTGCCAGTAGTATACAGGGCGGAGTCGGAGCTTTCTTT,CASSIQGGVGAFF
TRBV19,once,.,TRBJ1-2,TGTGCCAGTAGTAGGATGCCACAGAATAACTATGGCTACACCTTC,CASSRMPQNNYGYTF
TRBV15,.,TRBD1,TRBJ1-5,TGTGCCACCAGCATGCCGACAGGGACCATCAATCAGCCCCAGCATTTT,CATSMPTGTINQPQHF
TRBV7-9,.,TRBD1,TRBJ1-1,TGTGCCAGCAGCCCGGACAGGGCGATCCCTGAAGCTTTCTTT,CASSPDRAIPEAFF
TRBV7-9,.,TRBD1,TRBJ2-1,TGTGCCAGCAGCTTACCCGGACAGGGAGAGAATGAGCAGTTCTTC,CASSLPGQGENEQFF
TRBV12-3/TRBV12-4,.,.,TRBJ2-7,TGTGCCAGCAGTATAGCCTACTACGAGCAGTACTTC,CASSIAYYEQYF
TRBV11-2,.,.,TRBJ2-5,TGTGCCAGCAGCTCCAAAGGGGTTAAGGGTCAAGAGACCCAGTACTTC,CASSSKGVKGQETQYF
TRBV15,.,TRBD1,TRBJ1-2,TGTGCCACCAGCAGAGATCGGAACAGGGGTGCCTACACCTTC,CATSRDRNRGAYTF
TRBV27,.,TRBD1,TRBJ1-5,TGTGCCAGCAGTTTAAGGGGGTCACCGGGACAGGGAGTTCATCAGCCCCAGCATTTT,CASSLRGSPGQGVHQPQHF
TRBV9,.,.,TRBJ2-7,TGTGCCAGCAGCGTAGGAGTGGGGCCCGATTCTGGGTCCTACGAGCAGTACTTC,CASSVGVGPDSGSYEQYF
TRBV4-2,.,TRBD2,TRBJ2-3,TGTGCCAGCAGCCCAGCGGGGGTTCGGGATACGCAGTATTTT,CASSPAGVRDTQYF
TRBV19,.,TRBD1,TRBJ1-1,TGTGCCACCAATCCCGTCGCGACAGGGGTCACTGAAGCTTTCTTT,CATNPVATGVTEAFF
TRBV30,once,.,TRBJ1-1,TGTGCCTGGAGTGGGCAGGGCGGAACTGAAGCTTTCTTT,CAWSGQGGTEAFF
TRBV5-1,.,.,TRBJ2-7,TGCGCCAGCAGCTTGATACAGGGAACCTACGAGCAGTACTTC,CASSLIQGTYEQYF
TRBV3-1/TRBV3-2,.,.,TRBJ1-1,TGTGCCAGCAGCCCCAACGGGGTCTCTGAAGCTTTCTTT,CASSPNGVSEAFF
TRBV27,.,.,TRBJ2-1,TGTGCCAGCAGCTCCTACTCAGGGGACAAGAGCTCCTACAATGAGCAGTTCTTC,CASSSYSGDKSSYNEQFF
TRBV19,.,TRBD1,TRBJ2-3,TGTGCCAGTAGTATTCAGGCAGGGGGCATGGCAGATACGCAGTATTTT,CASSIQAGGMADTQYF
TRBV12-3/TRBV12-4,.,TRBD1,TRBJ1-2,TGTGCCAGCAGTTTTAGGCAGGGGGCTGGCTACACCTTC,CASSFRQGAGYTF
TRBV30,.,.,TRBJ1-2,TGTGCCTGGAGAAGAACAGACTATGGCTACACCTTC,CAWRRTDYGYTF
TRBV29-1,.,TRBD1,TRBJ1-6,TGCAGCACCCGACAGGGGGATAATTCACCCCTCCACTTT,CSTRQGDNSPLHF
TRBV7-3,.,TRBD2,TRBJ2-1,TGTGCCAGCAGTCAAATCGGTGGGACTAGCGGGGGCGCTGAGCAGTTCTTC,CASSQIGGTSGGAEQFF
TRBV19,.,TRBD1,TRBJ1-1,TGTGCCAGTAGTCCCGGACAGGGGGGCACTGAAGCTTTCTTT,CASSPGQGGTEAFF
TRBV11-3,.,.,TRBJ2-7,TGTGCCAGCAGCTTAGGGCCAGACTCCTACGAGCAGTACTTC,CASSLGPDSYEQYF
TRBV2,.,.,TRBJ1-2,TGTGCCAGCAGCCTACAGGGCAACTATGGCTACACCTTC,CASSLQGNYGYTF
TRBV7-2,.,TRBD1,TRBJ2-2,TGTGCCAGCAGCTTCAGTTGGACAGGGACGAACACCGGGGAGCTGTTTTTT,CASSFSWTGTNTGELFF
TRBV6-5,.,.,TRBJ1-1,TGTGCCAGCAGTTACGAGGGGAACACTGAAGCTTTCTTT,CASSYEGNTEAFF
TRBV19,.,.,TRBJ1-5,TGTGCCAGTAGGGACAGATTTGGTCAGCCCCAGCATTTT,CASRDRFGQPQHF
TRBV24-1,.,.,TRBJ2-7,TGTGCCACCAGTGATCCGGACATACCCTACGAGCAGTACTTC,CATSDPDIPYEQYF